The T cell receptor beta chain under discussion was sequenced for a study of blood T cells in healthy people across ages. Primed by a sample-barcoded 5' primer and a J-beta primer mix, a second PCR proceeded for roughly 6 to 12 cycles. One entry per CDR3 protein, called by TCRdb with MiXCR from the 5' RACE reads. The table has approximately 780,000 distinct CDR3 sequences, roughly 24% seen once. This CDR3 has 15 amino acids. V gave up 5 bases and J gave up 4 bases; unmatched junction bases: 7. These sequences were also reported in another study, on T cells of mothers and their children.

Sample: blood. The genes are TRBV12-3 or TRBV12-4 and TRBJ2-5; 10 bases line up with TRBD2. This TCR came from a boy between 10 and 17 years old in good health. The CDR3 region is CASSMSGGAGETQYF. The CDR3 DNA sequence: TGTGCCAGCAGTATGAGCGGGGGGGCCGGAGAGACCCAGTACTTC.